The 27 T cell receptor beta chains reported below all come from one sample, sequenced in a study of T-cell memory formation after mild COVID-19. TCRdb independently ran MiXCR on the 5' RACE reads; one entry per CDR3 protein. This sample carries tens of thousands of distinct CDR3 sequences, less than 7.5% of them seen once, and the ten largest clones take about 14%. Sequenced: PBMCs or a T cell subset sorted from them (not recorded which). The receptor set was obtained from an adult woman who had mild COVID-19 (a few samples of this study predate the infection). Cell type and time point are not known.

This chain's CDR3 is CASSNKRQGASGANVLTF. CDR3 nucleotide sequence: TGTGCCAGCAGCAACAAACGTCAGGGGGCCTCTGGGGCCAACGTCCTGACTTTC. The chain recombines TRBV11-2 with TRBJ2-6, with 8 bases matching TRBD1. The CDR3 has 18 amino acids. Germline CDR1 reads SGHAT; CDR2 reads FQNNGV. V dropped 5 bases and J dropped 0; count of bases not matched to a gene: 9.

The V gene is TRBV7-6, the J gene TRBJ2-5; TRBD2 aligns across 8 bases. The J call is doubtful: the DNA matches TRBJ2-1 better. This CDR3 has 18 residues. Looked up from germline, CDR1 is SGHVS and CDR2 is FNYEAQ. In nucleotides, the CDR3 is TGTGCCAGCAGCTTAGGACCCCTAGCGGGTGACTCCTACAATGAGCAGTTCTTC. Translated, it gives CASSLGPLAGDSYNEQFF.

The table lists this clonotype with many counts. The chain uses TRBV12-3 or TRBV12-4 and TRBJ2-2, with 9 nucleotides matching TRBD1. CDR3 size: 18 residues. Germline trimming cut 5 bases from V and 4 bases from J; bases unmatched to any gene: 14. DNA for the CDR3: TGTGCCAGCAGTCCGCCCCGGGACAGGGCCGATGGCACCGGGGAGCTGTTTTTT. It translates to CASSPPRDRADGTGELFF.

In this sample, this clonotype turned up many times. The V call is TRBV20-1, the J call TRBJ1-5, with D possibly being TRBD1 (5 bases). The CDR3 runs to 13 residues. Per germline, CDR1 DFQATT and CDR2 SNEGSKA (reference sequence). Between the trimmed V and J ends, which lost 3 bases and 1 base, there was a span of 7 bases. CDR3 region: CSASRGSNQPQHF. DNA for the CDR3: TGCAGTGCTAGTAGGGGAAGCAATCAGCCCCAGCATTTT.

Many counts were recorded for this clonotype. This chain connects TRBV5-1 to TRBJ2-3, with 10 nucleotides matching TRBD2. Trimming cost V 9 bases and J 2 bases; bases outside gene matches: 9. In germline, CDR1 is SGHRS, CDR2 YFSETQ. CDR3 length: 15 residues. The CDR3 reads CATMTSGHTTDTQYF. CDR3 sequence (DNA): TGCGCCACCATGACTAGCGGGCATACCACAGATACGCAGTATTTT.

This clonotype was recorded at least ten times. The chain carries TRBV12-3 or TRBV12-4 and TRBJ2-7; TRBD2 aligns across 8 bases. The CDR3 is made up of 14 amino acids. V lost 8 bases and J lost 4; bases outside the gene matches: 10. The CDR3 spells CASATREGLYEQYF. The CDR3 coding sequence is TGTGCCAGCGCTACCCGGGAGGGCCTGTACGAGCAGTACTTC.

The sample holds many counts of this clonotype. The chain uses TRBV12-3 or TRBV12-4 and TRBJ2-1; 8 bases agree with TRBD1. The CDR3 extends over 12 amino acids. V trimming: 5 bases; J trimming: 10 bases; junction bases outside the gene matches: 4. CDR3 in DNA: TGTGCCAGCAGTCTTCGGACAGGGGAGCAGTTCTTC. Protein product: CASSLRTGEQFF.

In this sample, this clonotype turned up many times. The V gene is TRBV3-1, the J gene TRBJ2-2; 8 bases agree with TRBD2. Germline CDR1 is LGHDT and CDR2 is YNNKEL (reference sequence). This CDR3 is built from 13 residues. After removal of 4 bases from V and 5 bases from J, the junction contained 0 bases not matched to a gene. The CDR3: CASSRGGTGELFF. DNA of the CDR3: TGTGCCAGCAGCCGCGGGGGGACCGGGGAGCTGTTTTTT.

This clonotype showed up many times. V is TRBV12-3 or TRBV12-4 and J is TRBJ1-2; TRBD1 aligns across 9 bases. Germline trimming cut 6 bases from V and 5 bases from J; bases unmatched to any gene: 7. The CDR3 has 14 amino acids. As DNA, the CDR3 is TGTGCCAGCAGCCTGGGGACAGGGAAGTATGGCTACACCTTC. This gives the protein CASSLGTGKYGYTF.

The table lists this clonotype with many counts. The chain combines TRBV4-2 with TRBJ1-4; no clear D. This CDR3 is 16 amino acids long. Germline-derived CDR1 and CDR2 are LGHNA and YNFKEQ. Deletions cut 4 bases from V and 7 bases from J, with 19 bases between. The DNA of the CDR3 is TGTGCCAGCAGCCGAGAAGTCCAGCCATTGGCTGAAAAACTGTTTTTT. Its protein product is CASSREVQPLAEKLFF.

The V gene is TRBV10-3, the J gene TRBJ2-3, with D possibly matching TRBD2 (5 bases). Germline V lookup: CDR1 ENHRY, CDR2 SYGVKD. The CDR3 runs 13 residues. Trimming removed 7 bases from V and 2 bases from J, with 10 bases in between. DNA of the CDR3: TGTGCCATCAACGCGGGCTTCACAGATACGCAGTATTTT. This translates into CAINAGFTDTQYF.

This clonotype was found many times. The chain is built from TRBV20-1 and TRBJ1-1; 7 nucleotides align to TRBD1. Germline lookup yields CDR1 DFQATT and CDR2 SNEGSKA (reference sequence). Trimming at V came to 3 bases and at J to 0 bases, leaving 10 bases not matched to a gene. This CDR3 has 16 amino acids. The CDR3 nucleotides read TGCAGTGCTAGTGGAGGGGGCTTGGGAATGAACACTGAAGCTTTCTTT. Amino acids: CSASGGGLGMNTEAFF.

In its sample, this clonotype was seen many times. V usage is TRBV20-1 and J usage is TRBJ2-3; either TRBD1 or TRBD2 may fit D (7 bases each). The V and J ends lost 5 bases and 0 bases respectively, with 18 bases between them. Germline V gene lookup returns CDR1 DFQATT and CDR2 SNEGSKA (reference sequence). There are 16 residues in the CDR3. CDR3 sequence reads: CSAPGGAGISTDTQYF. CDR3 DNA: TGCAGTGCTCCAGGGGGAGCGGGGATAAGCACAGATACGCAGTATTTT.

This clonotype was counted ten times or more. The CDR3 here is CASSSDRAGTEAFF. In DNA form, the CDR3 reads TGTGCCAGCAGCTCCGACAGGGCAGGTACTGAAGCTTTCTTT. The V gene is TRBV7-9, the J gene TRBJ1-1; 7 positions agree with TRBD1. In germline, CDR1 is SEHNR, CDR2 FQNEAQ (reference sequence). The CDR3 has 14 amino acids. After removal of 4 bases from V and 5 bases from J, the junction contained 7 bases not matched to a gene. Drawing the rest from reference TRBV7-9 and TRBJ1-1, the complete variable domain is DTGVSQNPRHKITKRGQNVTFRCDPISEHNRLYWYRQTLGQGPEFLTYFQNEAQLEKSRLLSDRFSAERPKGSFSTLEIQRTEQGDSAMYLCASSSDRAGTEAFFGQGTRLTVV.

This clonotype was seen at least ten times. J is TRBJ2-7 and V is TRBV5-1, with a tentative D call TRBD1 (5 bases). Germline CDR1 is SGHRS and CDR2 is YFSETQ. V lost 4 bases, J lost 1 base, and 15 bases lay in between. CDR3 size: 15 residues. The CDR3 region has the DNA TGCGCCAGCAGCCCAGGGCACGGAAGGTCCTACGAGCAGTACTTC. Translating it yields CASSPGHGRSYEQYF.

This clonotype has a count of ten or more. V gene TRBV3-1 combines with J gene TRBJ2-1, with D tentatively TRBD2 (5 bases). This CDR3 is built from 16 residues. Trimming took off 5 bases at V and 2 bases at J, with 16 bases between the two ends. CDR1 and CDR2 (germline): LGHDT, YNNKEL (reference sequence). CDR3 sequence (DNA): TGTGCCAGCAGCTCCATGTACGGGCGGGCCTACAATGAGCAGTTCTTC. Its translation: CASSSMYGRAYNEQFF.

This clonotype has a count of ten or more. The chain couples TRBV20-1 to TRBJ2-7; the match to TRBD1 covers 9 bases. The CDR3 is 12 residues long. Germline CDR1 reads DFQATT; CDR2 reads SNEGSKA (reference sequence). With 5 bases clipped from V and 5 bases from J, the junction kept 4 bases outside the gene matches. The CDR3 region is CSAQQGAHEQYF. DNA of the CDR3: TGCAGTGCTCAACAGGGGGCTCACGAGCAGTACTTC.

This clonotype has ten or more counts. The CDR3 spells CASSSRAGAETQYF. DNA for the CDR3: TGTGCCAGCAGCTCGAGGGCCGGGGCCGAGACCCAGTACTTC. The rearrangement joins TRBV7-2 to TRBJ2-5, with D perhaps being TRBD1 or TRBD2 (5 bases each). Trimming stripped 4 bases from V and 5 bases from J, with 14 bases between. This CDR3 comprises 14 residues. Germline V gives CDR1 SGHTA, CDR2 FQGNSA.

This clonotype was observed many times. The V and J genes are TRBV19 and TRBJ2-7, with 8 bases fitting TRBD2. CDR1 and CDR2 (germline): LNHDA, SQIVND (reference sequence). The CDR3 has 13 amino acids. Trimming removed 9 bases from V and 0 bases from J; junction bases left unmatched: 4. The CDR3 here is CARAGGPSYEQYF. The DNA for the CDR3 is TGTGCCAGGGCGGGGGGCCCCTCCTACGAGCAGTACTTC.

There are many counts of this clonotype. This chain links TRBV20-1 with TRBJ1-2, with a weak D call TRBD1 (5 bases). V was cut by 0 bases and J by 2 bases, with 13 bases left in between. The CDR3 extends over 15 amino acids. Germline-derived CDR1 and CDR2 are DFQATT and SNEGSKA (reference sequence). The CDR3 bases are TGCAGTGCTAGAGATGGGGGGAGTCCCAACTATGGCTACACCTTC. It encodes CSARDGGSPNYGYTF.

The sample holds many counts of this clonotype. The J gene is TRBJ2-7, the V gene TRBV15; D is ambiguous. Germline V gene lookup returns CDR1 LNHNV and CDR2 YYDKDF (reference sequence). The V and J ends lost 0 bases and 4 bases respectively, with 7 bases between them. CDR3 size: 13 residues. Written as DNA, the CDR3 is TGTGCCACCAGCAGAGATATCGCGTACGAGCAGTACTTC. Translation: CATSRDIAYEQYF.

This clonotype has a count of ten or more. The chain links TRBV6-6 to TRBJ1-5; D may be TRBD1 (5 bases). From germline, CDR1 is MNHNY and CDR2 SVGAGI (reference sequence). The CDR3 covers 15 residues. Trimming stripped 6 bases from V and 2 bases from J, with 14 bases between. CDR3: CASRSNGTGNQPQHF. CDR3 sequence (DNA): TGTGCCAGCAGATCAAATGGGACGGGCAATCAGCCCCAGCATTTT.

At least ten counts were recorded for this clonotype. V gene TRBV20-1 combines with J gene TRBJ1-4; D uncertain. Trimming took off 4 bases at V and 3 bases at J, with 9 bases between the two ends. CDR3 length: 13 amino acids. Germline assignment: CDR1 DFQATT and CDR2 SNEGSKA (reference sequence). CDR3 region: CSATPGPNEKLFF. As DNA, the CDR3 is TGCAGTGCTACCCCAGGCCCTAATGAAAAACTGTTTTTT.

This clonotype was picked up many times. The chain employs TRBV6-2 or TRBV6-3 and TRBJ1-1; a weak D match, TRBD1 (5 bases). CDR3 length: 15 residues. Trimming removed 4 bases from V and 4 bases from J, with 16 bases in between. Per the germline V gene, CDR1 is MNHEY and CDR2 is SVGEGT. CDR3 region: CASSSLQGESTEAFF. DNA of the CDR3: TGTGCCAGCAGTTCGTTACAAGGGGAGAGCACTGAAGCTTTCTTT.

This clonotype was seen repeatedly, ten times or more. The J gene is TRBJ2-7, the V gene TRBV6-6; unclear D gene. The CDR3 loop spans 13 amino acids. V lost 0 bases and J lost 4, with 7 bases in between. Germline V gene sequence: CDR1 MNHNY, CDR2 SVGAGI (reference sequence). The DNA for the CDR3 is TGTGCCAGCAGTTACTCGACAACGTACGAGCAGTACTTC. It codes for CASSYSTTYEQYF.

This clonotype was detected ten times or more. This chain uses TRBV7-9 with TRBJ1-1; a weak D match, TRBD1 (6 bases). The CDR3 totals 12 residues. Between the trimmed V and J ends, which lost 6 bases and 10 bases, there was a span of 15 bases. CDR1 SEHNR and CDR2 FQNEAQ come from the germline V gene (reference sequence). Written as DNA, the CDR3 is TGTGCCAGCAGGGATGCGGACAGAACAGCTTTCTTT. The encoded protein is CASRDADRTAFF.

This clonotype has a count of ten or more. The chain links TRBV6-5 to TRBJ2-7, with 10 nucleotides matching TRBD1. The J segment lost 1 base and the V segment lost 2 bases, leaving 2 bases of the junction unmatched. The CDR3 consists of 15 residues. Germline V gene lookup returns CDR1 MNHEY and CDR2 SVGAGI. The CDR3 loop reads CASSYRDRGSYEQYF. The DNA of the CDR3 is TGTGCCAGCAGTTACCGGGACAGGGGATCCTACGAGCAGTACTTC.